Listed here are 24 T cell receptor beta chains from one sample, sequenced in a study of shared clonotypes between healthy human individuals (dated by TCRdb to about 2020). The library came from the immunoSEQ multiplex PCR assay. TCRdb took this table from immuneACCESS and kept in-frame rearrangements with V and J called. Such tables lack part of the clones; where checked against another copy, unresolved V genes explain under half of the gap, and the rest is unexplained. This sample holds more than 1.2 million clones; approximately 98.5% were observed only once. The biggest ten clones account for under 0.45% of the sample. The sequencing sample was made of naive CD4+ T cells sorted from blood. The sample's cell subset or site label, decoded: CD45RA+ positively selected. These receptors came from a young man in good health.

Here the CDR3 DNA reads TGCAGCGTTGGACGGCAGGTGAACACTGAAGCTTTCTTT. Encoded protein: CSVGRQVNTEAFF. V gene TRBV29-1 combines with J gene TRBJ1-1; D call uncertain. The germline V gene encodes CDR1 SQVTM and CDR2 ANQGSEA. The CDR3 extends over 13 amino acids. Trimming pared 4 bases from V and 0 bases from J, leaving 9 bases between.

J is TRBJ2-7 and V is TRBV29-1, with 9 positions matching TRBD1. Germline lookup yields CDR1 SQVTM and CDR2 ANQGSEA. The CDR3 extends over 14 amino acids. J lost 3 bases, V lost 3 bases, and 6 bases had no gene match. The CDR3 region is CSVEKGQGIYEQYF. Written as DNA, the CDR3 is TGCAGCGTTGAGAAAGGACAGGGGATCTACGAGCAGTACTTC.

The chain is built from TRBV4-1 and TRBJ2-7; possibly TRBD1 for D (7 bases). Germline V CDR1 and CDR2: MGHRA, YSYEKL. V was clipped by 1 base and J by 0 bases, with 10 bases between them. CDR3 length: 15 amino acids. The DNA for the CDR3 is TGCGCCAGCAGCCAAGGACAGGGAGGCTCCTACGAGCAGTACTTC. This translates into CASSQGQGGSYEQYF.

This clone appeared a single time. The chain couples TRBV6-5 to TRBJ2-1, with no clear D. This CDR3 has 14 residues. V dropped 0 bases and J dropped 10 bases, with 13 bases sitting between them. Germline V gene sequence: CDR1 MNHEY, CDR2 SVGAGI. The CDR3 coding sequence is TGTGCCAGCAGTTACTCGCACTCGGTTGGCGAGCAGTTCTTC. This translates into CASSYSHSVGEQFF.

This sequence joins TRBV23-1 and TRBJ2-2; D may be TRBD2 (6 bases). TRBV23-1 is reported as an ORF; its role is uncertain. V was pared by 2 bases and J by 7 bases, with 20 bases between. This CDR3 region has 17 residues. CDR3 nucleotides: TGCGCCAGCAGTCAAGGGTGGGAGGCGGGGAGAGACGGGGAGCTGTTTTTT. Its protein is CASSQGWEAGRDGELFF.

The chain is built from TRBV7-8 and TRBJ2-3; 8 bases fit TRBD2. The CDR3 spans 19 residues. Germline-derived CDR1 and CDR2 are SGHVS and FQNEAQ. The J segment lost 1 base and the V segment lost 1 base, leaving 13 bases of the junction unmatched. The CDR3 DNA reads TGTGCCAGCAGCTTAGATAGGATCCGACTAGCGATGGGCACAGATACGCAGTATTTT. Amino acid sequence: CASSLDRIRLAMGTDTQYF.

The chain's CDR3 is CASSREDGEKLFF. In DNA, the CDR3 is TGTGCCAGCAGTCGCGAGGACGGCGAAAAACTGTTTTTT. The gene calls are TRBV6-4 and TRBJ1-4, with D unresolved. This CDR3 is 13 amino acids long. Germline V CDR1 and CDR2: MRHNA, SNTAGT. Trimming removed 5 bases from V and 8 bases from J, with 12 bases in between.

This chain joins TRBV7-9 and TRBJ2-7; 7 positions agree with TRBD1. This CDR3 is 15 amino acids long. With 5 bases clipped from V and 5 bases from J, the junction kept 12 bases outside the gene matches. The germline gives CDR1 SEHNR, CDR2 FQNEAQ (reference sequence). The CDR3 nucleotides read TGTGCCAGCAGCCCTCTCGGGACAGCGTTGGACGAGCAGTACTTC. Translation: CASSPLGTALDEQYF.

This chain joins TRBV7-9 and TRBJ2-7; D gene uncertain. Germline assignment: CDR1 SEHNR and CDR2 FQNEAQ (reference sequence). The CDR3 extends over 14 amino acids. V lost 1 base, J lost 2 bases, and 9 bases lay in between. CDR3 nucleotide sequence: TGTGCCAGCAGCTTAGGAGACGCAACCTACGAGCAGTACTTC. This sequence encodes CASSLGDATYEQYF.

The rearrangement joins TRBV6-6 to TRBJ2-7; TRBD2 matches 10 bases. The germline CDR1 and CDR2 sequences are MNHNY and SVGAGI (reference sequence). The CDR3 contains 15 residues. V lost 5 bases to trimming and J lost 0 bases; unmatched junction nucleotides: 4. CDR3 in DNA: TGTGCCAGCAGTGACGGACTAGCGGCCTCCTACGAGCAGTACTTC. Translated: CASSDGLAASYEQYF.

J is TRBJ2-3 and V is TRBV10-1; 10 bases line up with TRBD2. This CDR3 comprises 15 residues. V shed 5 bases and J 4 bases; nucleotides not matched to a gene: 6. Germline loops: CDR1 WNHNN, CDR2 SYGVQD (reference sequence). The chain's CDR3 is CASSRGAGGSDTQYF. The CDR3, as DNA: TGCGCCAGCAGTCGAGGAGCGGGAGGGTCAGATACGCAGTATTTT.

This clone has a single count. The J gene is TRBJ2-5, the V gene TRBV9, with 11 positions matching TRBD2. Germline trimming cut 0 bases from V and 4 bases from J; bases unmatched to any gene: 5. In germline, CDR1 is SGDLS, CDR2 YYNGEE. The CDR3 consists of 16 residues. In nucleotides, the CDR3 is TGTGCCAGCAGCGTAGTAGGGCTAGCGGGAGGAGAGACCCAGTACTTC. Its protein product is CASSVVGLAGGETQYF.

This clone has just one count. The gene calls are TRBV5-6 and TRBJ2-4; 9 nucleotides agree with TRBD1. The V segment lost 6 bases and the J segment 0 bases; nucleotides outside the gene matches: 16. Germline loops: CDR1 SGHDT, CDR2 YYEEEE. This CDR3 is built from 19 residues. CDR3 sequence (DNA): TGTGCCAGCACACATTCCGGGACAGGGACGTATCTAGCCAAAAACATTCAGTACTTC. Protein: CASTHSGTGTYLAKNIQYF.

A note on this clone: Other DNA sequences in this sample translate to the same CDR3. The chain joins TRBV9 to TRBJ2-1, with TRBD2 matching over 11 bases. This CDR3 spans 17 amino acids. In germline, CDR1 is SGDLS, CDR2 YYNGEE. The J segment lost 0 bases and the V segment lost 0 bases, leaving 2 bases of the junction unmatched. CDR3: CASSVATSGSSYNEQFF. For the CDR3, the DNA is TGTGCCAGCAGCGTAGCTACTAGCGGGAGCTCCTACAATGAGCAGTTCTTC.

The chain is built from TRBV23-1 and TRBJ2-7; no clear D gene. TRBV23-1 is labeled an ORF, and its function is uncertain. The CDR3 extends over 15 amino acids. The V end lost 0 bases, the J end lost 1 base, and 10 bases lay between the germline ends. The CDR3 is CASSQSRGNSYEQYF. In DNA form, the CDR3 reads TGCGCCAGCAGTCAATCCCGAGGAAATTCCTACGAGCAGTACTTC.

This clone was seen a handful of times. J is TRBJ2-7 and V is TRBV10-1; D gene ambiguous. Germline lookup yields CDR1 WNHNN and CDR2 SYGVQD (reference sequence). This CDR3 comprises 13 residues. Trimming cost V 4 bases and J 3 bases, with 10 bases left between them. The CDR3 coding sequence is TGCGCCAGCAGTGGTCAGAACTACTACGAGCAGTACTTC. Its translation: CASSGQNYYEQYF.

V is TRBV6-1 and J is TRBJ2-2; 9 nucleotides line up with TRBD1. The CDR3 consists of 13 residues. V gave up 10 bases and J gave up 6 bases; unmatched junction bases: 6. Germline CDR1 and CDR2: MNHNS and SASEGT. DNA for the CDR3: TGTGCCACCCTAGGGACAGGGTCCGGGGAGCTGTTTTTT. The encoded protein is CATLGTGSGELFF.

A single count supports this clone. V gene TRBV10-1 combines with J gene TRBJ2-6; D remains unclear. There are 14 residues in the CDR3. Germline V gives CDR1 WNHNN, CDR2 SYGVQD (reference sequence). The V end lost 5 bases, the J end lost 3 bases, and 8 bases lay between the germline ends. CDR3 sequence (DNA): TGCGCCAGCAGTACGGGCTTTGGGGCCAACGTCCTGACTTTC. This encodes CASSTGFGANVLTF.

This clone was counted a single time. The chain joins TRBV18 to TRBJ2-7, with D unclear. The V gene lost 2 bases and the J gene lost 7 bases, with 12 bases spanning the gap. This CDR3 is built from 13 residues. CDR1 is KGHSH, CDR2 LQKENI, per germline. CDR3 coding DNA: TGTGCCAGCTCACCATCTCGGTCGGGTGAGCAGTACTTC. This gives the protein CASSPSRSGEQYF. The full variable domain, rest sourced from reference TRBV18 and TRBJ2-7, is NAGVMQNPRHLVRRRGQEARLRCSPMKGHSHVYWYRQLPEEGLKFMVYLQKENIIDESGMPKERFSAEFPKEGPSILRIQQVVRGDSAAYFCASSPSRSGEQYFGPGTRLTVT.

The chain couples TRBV18 to TRBJ1-2; tentative D call: TRBD1 (5 bases). With 3 bases removed from V and 5 bases from J, the gap between germline ends came to 7 bases. The CDR3 is made up of 12 amino acids. Germline assignment: CDR1 KGHSH and CDR2 LQKENI. The CDR3 here is CASSPRGYGYTF. CDR3 DNA sequence: TGTGCCAGCTCACCGAGGGGTTATGGCTACACCTTC.

The V and J genes are TRBV5-1 and TRBJ2-5, with D unclear. This CDR3 has 11 amino acids. The V gene lost 5 bases and the J gene lost 3 bases, with 5 bases spanning the gap. CDR1 is SGHRS, CDR2 YFSETQ, per germline. Written as DNA, the CDR3 is TGCGCCAGCAGAGGGAAAGAGACCCAGTACTTC. Protein: CASRGKETQYF.

The chain combines TRBV29-1 with TRBJ1-1, with D perhaps TRBD1 (6 bases). The germline V gene encodes CDR1 SQVTM and CDR2 ANQGSEA. Trimming pared 5 bases from V and 4 bases from J, leaving 14 bases between. CDR3 size: 13 residues. CDR3: CSVYMDSRTEAFF. The DNA for the CDR3 is TGCAGCGTTTATATGGACAGTCGCACTGAAGCTTTCTTT.

A word on this clone: Additional DNA sequences in this sample encode the identical CDR3. The chain joins TRBV4-1 to TRBJ2-7; a weak D match, TRBD1 (6 bases). This CDR3 region has 13 residues. Trimming cost V 0 bases and J 3 bases, with 6 bases left between them. Germline CDR1 is MGHRA and CDR2 is YSYEKL. The CDR3 sequence: CASSQEGGYEQYF. DNA of the CDR3: TGCGCCAGCAGCCAAGAAGGGGGCTACGAGCAGTACTTC.

The rearrangement links TRBV2 to TRBJ1-5, with 9 bases lining up with TRBD1. CDR3 length: 16 amino acids. The germline V gene encodes CDR1 SNHLY and CDR2 FYNNEI. With 6 bases clipped from V and 6 bases from J, the junction kept 12 bases outside the gene matches. CDR3 in amino acids: CASSGQGIQSGQPQHF. CDR3 DNA: TGTGCCAGCAGCGGACAGGGGATACAGAGTGGTCAGCCCCAGCATTTT.